This TCR beta chain originates from a study of control samples from healthy donors and cancer patients. This clone was seen once. Sequenced by immunoSEQ multiplex PCR; TCRdb stores in-frame clones only, minus some. The sample has approximately 140,000 clones; roughly 93% are singletons. Germline lookup yields CDR1 LGHDT and CDR2 YNNKEL (reference sequence). Trimming took off 4 bases at V and 5 bases at J, with 14 bases between the two ends. The CDR3 covers 15 residues. The origin of this receptor is a man aged 18-30 years in good health. Input material: blood. The chain couples TRBV3-1 (or the pseudogene TRBV3-2) to TRBJ1-4; D gene unclear. CDR3 region: CASSPVNSENEKLFF. CDR3 coding DNA: TGTGCCAGCAGCCCCGTAAATAGCGAAAATGAAAAACTGTTTTTT.